This T cell receptor beta chain was captured in a study of cytomegalovirus exposure and HLA in healthy donors. Regarding the study as a whole: Later on, an analysis showed TCR association rates differing by HLA locus, with DRB1 the most and HLA-C the fewest.

Regarding this clone: The antigen is undetermined.

Trimming took 4 bases from V and 2 from J; bases not matched to a gene: 4. Germline CDR1 reads SGHVS; CDR2 reads FQNEAQ. The CDR3 totals 15 residues. This PCR relied on a set of 60 Vbeta primers and 13 Jbeta primers. Produced via immunoSEQ multiplex PCR; TCRdb's table is partial and in-frame only. Of around 190,000 clones detected, roughly 79% appear once; the ten largest clones hold 1.5% to 2%. The material sequenced was PBMCs. The TCR sequence derives from a man aged 25-45 years in good health and CMV-seronegative. This rearrangement joins TRBV7-8 to TRBJ2-7, with 11 bases that match TRBD1. This CDR3 reads CASSSGQGGTYEQYF. The CDR3 region has the DNA TGTGCCAGCAGCTCGGGACAGGGGGGAACCTACGAGCAGTACTTC.